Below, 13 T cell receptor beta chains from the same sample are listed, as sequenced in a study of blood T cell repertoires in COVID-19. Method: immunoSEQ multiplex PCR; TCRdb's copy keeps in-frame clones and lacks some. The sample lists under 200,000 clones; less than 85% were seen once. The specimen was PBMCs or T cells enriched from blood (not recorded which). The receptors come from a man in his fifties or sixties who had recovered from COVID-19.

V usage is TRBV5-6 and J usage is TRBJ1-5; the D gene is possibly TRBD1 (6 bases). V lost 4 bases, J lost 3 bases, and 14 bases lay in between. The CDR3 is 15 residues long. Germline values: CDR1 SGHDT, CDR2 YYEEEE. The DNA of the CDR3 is TGTGCCAGCAGCCTGAGAGGGGGAAACAATCAGCCCCAGCATTTT. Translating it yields CASSLRGGNNQPQHF.

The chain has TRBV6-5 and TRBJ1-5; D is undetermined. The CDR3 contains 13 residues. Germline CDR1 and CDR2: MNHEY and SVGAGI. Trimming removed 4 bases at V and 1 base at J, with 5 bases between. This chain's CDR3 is CASSSRSNQPQHF. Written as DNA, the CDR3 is TGTGCCAGCAGTTCTAGGAGCAATCAGCCCCAGCATTTT.

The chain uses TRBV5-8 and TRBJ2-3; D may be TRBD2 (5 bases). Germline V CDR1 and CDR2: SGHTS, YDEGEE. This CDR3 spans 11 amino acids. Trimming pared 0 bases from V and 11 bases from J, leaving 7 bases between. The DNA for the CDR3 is TGTGCCAGCAGCTTGGAAGCGGAGCAGTATTTT. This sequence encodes CASSLEAEQYF.

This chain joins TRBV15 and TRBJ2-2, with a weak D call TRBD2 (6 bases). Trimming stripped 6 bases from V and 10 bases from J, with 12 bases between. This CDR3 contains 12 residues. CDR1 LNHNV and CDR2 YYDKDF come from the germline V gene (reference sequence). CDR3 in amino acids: CATREGLEELFF. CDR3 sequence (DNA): TGTGCCACCAGAGAGGGACTGGAGGAGCTGTTTTTT.

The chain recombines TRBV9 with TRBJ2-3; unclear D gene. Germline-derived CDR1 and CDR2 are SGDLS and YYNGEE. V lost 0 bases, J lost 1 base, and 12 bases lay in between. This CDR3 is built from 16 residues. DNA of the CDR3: TGTGCCAGCAGCGTAGAGTTGAGCCCGGGCACAGATACGCAGTATTTT. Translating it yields CASSVELSPGTDTQYF.

This CDR3 reads CASSLGGRGRGGYTF. For the CDR3, the DNA is TGTGCCAGCAGCTTGGGAGGCAGGGGGCGAGGGGGCTACACCTTC. This sequence joins TRBV5-4 and TRBJ1-2, with 8 bases lining up with TRBD1. Trimming removed 0 bases from V and 8 bases from J; junction bases left unmatched: 9. Germline values: CDR1 SGHNT, CDR2 YYREEE (reference sequence). The CDR3 contains 15 residues.

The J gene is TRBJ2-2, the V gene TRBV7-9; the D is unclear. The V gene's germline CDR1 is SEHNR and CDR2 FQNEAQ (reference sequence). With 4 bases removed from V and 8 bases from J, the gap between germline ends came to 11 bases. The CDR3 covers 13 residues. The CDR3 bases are TGTGCCAGCAGCTCATCCCTCGGTGGGGAGCTGTTTTTT. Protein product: CASSSSLGGELFF.

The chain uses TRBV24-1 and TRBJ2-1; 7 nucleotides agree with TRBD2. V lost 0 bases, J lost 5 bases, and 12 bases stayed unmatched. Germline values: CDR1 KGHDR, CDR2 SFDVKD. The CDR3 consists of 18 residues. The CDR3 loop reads CATSDLPYGGSPDNEQFF. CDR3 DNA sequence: TGTGCCACCAGTGATTTGCCATACGGCGGGAGCCCCGACAATGAGCAGTTCTTC.

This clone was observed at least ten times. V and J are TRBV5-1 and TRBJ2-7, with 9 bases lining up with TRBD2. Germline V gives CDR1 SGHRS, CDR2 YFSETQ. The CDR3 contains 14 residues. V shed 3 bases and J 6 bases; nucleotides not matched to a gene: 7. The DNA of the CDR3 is TGCGCCAGCAGCTCCCCTAGCGGGACCCTCGAGCAGTACTTC. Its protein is CASSSPSGTLEQYF.

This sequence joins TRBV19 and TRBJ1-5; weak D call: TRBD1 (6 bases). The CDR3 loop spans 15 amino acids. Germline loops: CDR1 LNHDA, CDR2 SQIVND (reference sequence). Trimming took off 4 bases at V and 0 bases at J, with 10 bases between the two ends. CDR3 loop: CASSTGTNSNQPQHF. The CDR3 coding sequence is TGTGCCAGTAGTACCGGGACAAATAGCAATCAGCCCCAGCATTTT. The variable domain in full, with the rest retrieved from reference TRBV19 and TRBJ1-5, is DGGITQSPKYLFRKEGQNVTLSCEQNLNHDAMYWYRQDPGQGLRLIYYSQIVNDFQKGDIAEGYSVSREKKESFPLTVTSAQKNPTAFYLCASSTGTNSNQPQHFGDGTRLSIL.

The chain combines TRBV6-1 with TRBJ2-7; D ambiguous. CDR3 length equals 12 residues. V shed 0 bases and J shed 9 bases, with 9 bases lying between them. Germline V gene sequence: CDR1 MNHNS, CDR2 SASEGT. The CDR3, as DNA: TGTGCCAGCAGTGAAGCGCTTCGTAGGCAGTACTTC. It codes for CASSEALRRQYF.

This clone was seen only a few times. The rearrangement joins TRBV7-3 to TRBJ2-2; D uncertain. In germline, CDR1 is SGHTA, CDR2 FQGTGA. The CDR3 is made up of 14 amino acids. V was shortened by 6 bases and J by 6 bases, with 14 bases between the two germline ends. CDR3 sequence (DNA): TGTGCCAGCAGGTCTATTAGTTCGGCCGGGGAGCTGTTTTTT. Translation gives CASRSISSAGELFF. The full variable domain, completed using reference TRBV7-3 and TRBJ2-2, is GAGVSQTPSNKVTEKGKYVELRCDPISGHTALYWYRQSLGQGPEFLIYFQGTGAADDSGLPNDRFFAVRPEGSVSTLKIQRTERGDSAVYLCASRSISSAGELFFGEGSRLTVL.

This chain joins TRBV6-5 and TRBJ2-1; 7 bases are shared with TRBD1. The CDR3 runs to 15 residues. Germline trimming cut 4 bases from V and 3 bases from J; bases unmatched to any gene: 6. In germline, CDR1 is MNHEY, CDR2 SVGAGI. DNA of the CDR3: TGTGCCAGCAGTTCCGGGACAGCGTTCTACAATGAGCAGTTCTTC. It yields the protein CASSSGTAFYNEQFF.